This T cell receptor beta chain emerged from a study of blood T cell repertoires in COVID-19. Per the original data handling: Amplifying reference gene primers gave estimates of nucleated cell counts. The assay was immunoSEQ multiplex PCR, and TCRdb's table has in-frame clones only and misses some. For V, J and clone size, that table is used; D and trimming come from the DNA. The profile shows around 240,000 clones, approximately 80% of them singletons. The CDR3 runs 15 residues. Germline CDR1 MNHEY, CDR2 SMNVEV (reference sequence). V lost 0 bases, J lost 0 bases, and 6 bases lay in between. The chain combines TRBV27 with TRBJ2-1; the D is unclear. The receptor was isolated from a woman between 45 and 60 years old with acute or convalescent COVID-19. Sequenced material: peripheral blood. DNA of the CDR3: TGTGCCAGCAGTTTATCAATTAGCTCCTACAATGAGCAGTTCTTC. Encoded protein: CASSLSISSYNEQFF.